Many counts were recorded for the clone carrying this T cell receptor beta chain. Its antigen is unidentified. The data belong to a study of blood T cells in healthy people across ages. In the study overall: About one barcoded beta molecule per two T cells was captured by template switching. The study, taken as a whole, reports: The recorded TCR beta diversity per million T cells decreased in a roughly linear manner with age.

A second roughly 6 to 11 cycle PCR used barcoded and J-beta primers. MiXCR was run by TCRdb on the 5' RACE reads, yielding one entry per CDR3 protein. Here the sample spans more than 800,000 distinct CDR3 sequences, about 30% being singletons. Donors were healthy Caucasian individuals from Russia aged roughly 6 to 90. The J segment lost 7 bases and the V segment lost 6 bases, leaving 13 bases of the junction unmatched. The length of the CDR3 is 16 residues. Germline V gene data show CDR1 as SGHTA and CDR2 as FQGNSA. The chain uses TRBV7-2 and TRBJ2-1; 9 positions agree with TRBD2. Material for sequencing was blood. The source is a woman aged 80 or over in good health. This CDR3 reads CASSLAAAGGWNEQFF. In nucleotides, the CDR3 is TGTGCCAGCAGTCTAGCGGCAGCGGGGGGCTGGAATGAGCAGTTCTTC.